The 13 T cell receptor beta chains in this list originate from one sample, sequenced in a study of cytotoxic CD8 clonotypes in ibrutinib-treated CLL. Clones were sequenced by immunoSEQ multiplex PCR, and TCRdb holds only the in-frame ones, with some missing. Here the sample spans roughly 45,000 clones, 50% to 80% being singletons. The sample here was PBMCs, taken after 24 months of ibrutinib treatment. Every receptor here comes from a human donor with chronic lymphocytic leukemia.

This chain joins TRBV21-1 and TRBJ2-1. TRBV21-1 is a pseudogene segment. The CDR3 runs to 12 residues. CDR3 sequence (DNA): TGTGCCAGCAGCAAATACCCGAATGAGCAGTTCTTC. Translated, it gives CASSKYPNEQFF.

The chain carries TRBV18 and TRBJ1-2; D is unresolved. CDR1 is KGHSH and CDR2 is LQKENI in the germline V gene. This CDR3 is built from 14 residues. V lost 3 bases, J lost 3 bases, and 11 bases lay in between. The CDR3 nucleotides read TGTGCCAGCTCACCCTCCCCGAACCACTATGGCTACACCTTC. Translation gives CASSPSPNHYGYTF. Using reference TRBV18 and TRBJ1-2 for the parts outside the CDR3, the full variable domain is NAGVMQNPRHLVRRRGQEARLRCSPMKGHSHVYWYRQLPEEGLKFMVYLQKENIIDESGMPKERFSAEFPKEGPSILRIQQVVRGDSAAYFCASSPSPNHYGYTFGSGTRLTVV.

This chain connects TRBV7-9 to TRBJ1-1; tentatively, D is TRBD1 (6 bases). Germline CDR1 SEHNR, CDR2 FQNEAQ (reference sequence). The CDR3 extends over 15 amino acids. The V and J ends lost 1 base and 9 bases respectively, with 18 bases between them. CDR3: CASSLVPGGGFQAFF. CDR3 in DNA: TGTGCCAGCAGCTTAGTGCCCGGGGGCGGGTTCCAAGCTTTCTTT.

V gene TRBV5-6 combines with J gene TRBJ2-7, with 9 bases fitting TRBD1. The V gene end was trimmed by 3 bases and the J gene end by 3 bases; junction bases not matched to a gene: 7. Germline values: CDR1 SGHDT, CDR2 YYEEEE. The CDR3 is made up of 15 amino acids. For the CDR3, the DNA is TGTGCCAGCAGCTCGCTGGACAGGGGCAACTACGAGCAGTACTTC. It encodes CASSSLDRGNYEQYF.

This clone was counted a few times. This chain joins TRBV4-1 and TRBJ2-1; TRBD2 agrees at 13 bases. In germline, CDR1 is MGHRA, CDR2 YSYEKL. The CDR3 runs 15 residues. V shed 4 bases and J 7 bases; nucleotides not matched to a gene: 4. The CDR3 sequence: CASSLTSGRGNEQFF. CDR3 nucleotides: TGCGCCAGCAGCCTCACTAGCGGGAGGGGAAATGAGCAGTTCTTC.

The chain couples TRBV11-2 to TRBJ1-6; D gene ambiguous. Germline V gene lookup returns CDR1 SGHAT and CDR2 FQNNGV. The CDR3 runs 17 residues. Trimming cost V 5 bases and J 0 bases, with 14 bases left between them. The CDR3 spells CASSPWTSSSYNSPLHF. CDR3 nucleotides: TGTGCCAGCAGCCCATGGACCTCGAGCTCCTATAATTCACCCCTCCACTTT.

V gene TRBV6-5 combines with J gene TRBJ1-4, with D unclear. Germline CDR1 MNHEY, CDR2 SVGAGI. V was cut by 0 bases and J by 4 bases, with 6 bases left in between. The CDR3 totals 14 residues. The CDR3 spells CASSYSYGNEKLFF. Here the CDR3 DNA reads TGTGCCAGCAGTTACTCGTACGGTAATGAAAAACTGTTTTTT.

This sequence joins TRBV5-1 and TRBJ1-2; D is possibly TRBD1 (5 bases). Trimming stripped 0 bases from V and 4 bases from J, with 10 bases between. Germline V lookup: CDR1 SGHRS, CDR2 YFSETQ. The CDR3 covers 14 residues. The CDR3 loop is CASSLEAGTYGYTF. CDR3 coding DNA: TGCGCCAGCAGCTTGGAAGCAGGGACCTATGGCTACACCTTC.

The CDR3 is CASSDLERLQDTQYF. The CDR3 DNA follows: TGTGCCAGCAGCGACCTCGAGCGACTACAAGATACGCAGTATTTT. The rearrangement joins TRBV2 to TRBJ2-3; a weak D match, TRBD2 (5 bases). This CDR3 region has 15 residues. V gave up 6 bases and J gave up 5 bases, with 18 bases separating them. The V gene's germline CDR1 is SNHLY and CDR2 FYNNEI.

Only a few counts were recorded for this clone. The V call is TRBV7-8, the J call TRBJ2-3; D not certain. Trimming cost V 3 bases and J 4 bases, with 5 bases left between them. The germline V gene has CDR1 SGHVS and CDR2 FQNEAQ. The CDR3 extends over 12 amino acids. CDR3 region: CASSFRPDTQYF. CDR3 DNA: TGTGCCAGCAGCTTTCGCCCAGATACGCAGTATTTT.

In this sample, this clone turned up a few times. The J gene is TRBJ2-5, the V gene TRBV2; D call uncertain. V lost 5 bases to trimming and J lost 1 base, with 17 bases between them. The length of the CDR3 is 16 residues. Germline CDR1 SNHLY, CDR2 FYNNEI. CDR3 sequence: CASSPTWAVGQETQYF. The DNA for the CDR3 is TGTGCCAGCAGTCCGACGTGGGCGGTAGGCCAAGAGACCCAGTACTTC.

The chain combines TRBV19 with TRBJ1-2; D is unresolved. CDR1 is LNHDA, CDR2 SQIVND, per germline (reference sequence). V lost 3 bases and J 8 bases, leaving 10 bases between the germline ends. The CDR3 consists of 12 residues. The CDR3 nucleotides read TGTGCCAGTAGTATGGCGGGAAGGGGCTACACCTTC. Protein product: CASSMAGRGYTF.

The chain employs TRBV7-2 and TRBJ1-1, with D tentatively TRBD1 (6 bases). CDR1 and CDR2 (germline): SGHTA, FQGNSA. With 1 base removed from V and 11 bases from J, the gap between germline ends came to 14 bases. This CDR3 contains 13 residues. The CDR3 loop is CASSLDRAGGAFF. In DNA, the CDR3 is TGTGCCAGCAGCTTAGACAGGGCGGGAGGGGCTTTCTTT.